The clone carrying this T cell receptor beta chain was recorded many times. Its antigen remains unidentified. The data were obtained in a study of regulatory T cells in long-lasting Graves disease. Regarding the study as a whole: Clonotypes that were public and shared totalled 2,741 in persistent patients versus 800 to 1,000 in new patients.

Library construction for TCR beta used iRepertoire HTBI primers and Arm-PCR of CDR3 regions. MiXCR, run by TCRdb on the multiplex PCR reads, gives a single entry per CDR3 protein. Of around 340,000 distinct CDR3 sequences in the sample, about 19% were seen once. Stated time point: persistent/refractory GD, antithyroid drugs over 5 years with positive TRAb. The authors made the TCR library using RNA they extracted from PBMCs. This CDR3 is 12 amino acids long. The germline CDR1 and CDR2 sequences are ENHRY and SYGVKD. Trimming left V 3 bases short and J 4 bases short, with 6 bases between. The material sequenced was peripheral blood mononuclear cells (PBMCs), taken when the disease was refractory, from a patient treated with antithyroid drugs. The source is a female donor with Graves disease. The chain links TRBV10-3 to TRBJ2-5; weak D call: TRBD1 (5 bases). The CDR3 is CAISDRGETQYF. Written as DNA, the CDR3 is TGTGCCATCAGTGATAGGGGAGAGACCCAGTACTTC.